The entry below gives a single T cell receptor beta chain sequence along with its context. This clone was recorded once. The specificity of this receptor is unknown. Base qualities are missing; no much larger clone stands one base away. The source of the sample is a study of memory CD4+ T cells and cytomegalovirus serostatus (dated by TCRdb to 2018 to 2020). For the wider study: A total of about 35 healthy Belgian adults, of whom 9 were CMV seropositive and approximately 24 were CMV seronegative, were included in the cohort. To replicate a published TCR-based CMV serostatus classifier, the researchers sequenced the CD4+ memory TCRbeta repertoires of a Belgian cohort whose cytomegalovirus serostatus was known.

The Quick-DNA Microprep Kit was used to extract genomic DNA from the sorted cells. Amplification of TCRbeta DNA was done with the immunoSEQ hsTCRbeta kit, following the protocol from the manufacturer. TCRbeta libraries were sequenced on an Illumina MiSeq instrument. Concerning the study's data processing: Once out-of-frame sequences had been removed, a few million distinct TCRbeta sequences were left, which works out to an average of approximately 70,000 per individual. Each individual was scored by the count of 150 to 200 previously reported CMV-associated TCRbeta sequences and the total productive distinct TCRbeta count. A beta-binomial model was reimplemented in Python, and scikit-learn random forests with default parameters were trained on data from the US cohort. Classifier performance on the Belgian cohort was reported as the median AUC with percentile confidence intervals calculated over 10,000 bootstrap iterations. TCRdb stores this immuneACCESS table with in-frame sequences only. Part of the clones is absent; in the studies checked, under half of the shortfall reflects unresolved V genes, and no reason is known for the rest. The V and J calls and the clone size are those of that table, but D and trimming were determined from the DNA. The sample data list roughly 76,000 clones, and roughly 80% of these were observed just once. Clones ranked in the top ten supply about 2.5% of the sample.

On the study overall, not on this receptor specifically: Only CD4+CD45RO+ memory cells were sequenced, in contrast to the original study, in which naive and memory CD4+ and CD8+ populations were covered. Among the approximately 160 previously reported CMV-associated TCRbeta sequences, over 65 showed up in the CD4+ memory repertoires, with each one found in between one and five individuals. On the Belgian cohort, the classifier built on the original framework reached a median bootstrapped AUC of about 0.95, with a 95% CI of 0.76-1.00. For CMV serostatus prediction, a median bootstrapped AUC of approximately 0.95 was reached with the original framework, and a median bootstrapped AUC of approximately 0.89 was reached with a US-trained random forest. Results were interpreted as suggesting that the CMV-associated TCR signature is largely present in the CD4+ memory repertoire.

Single viable CD3+CD4+CD8-CD45RO+ cells were sorted as memory CD4+ T cells on a FACSAria II. To determine CMV serostatus, a Roche Elecsys assay was used that detects serum IgG against CMV pp150, pp28, p38 and p52. After thawing, total CD4+ T cells were enriched by positive selection with CD4 magnetic microbeads. Samples originated from another study that specifically interrogated the CD4+ T cell memory repertoire. Peripheral blood mononuclear cells were isolated and cryopreserved following standard operating procedures; serum was stored at -80 °C. Staining used CD3-PerCP (BW264/56), CD4-APC (RPA-T4), CD45RO-PE (UCHT1) and CD8-Pacific Orange (3B5) antibodies, with Sytox blue excluding non-viable cells. Sequencing was carried out using memory CD4+ T cells from blood. This sequence originates from an adult in good health and CMV-seropositive.

The nucleotide sequence reads as follows: TGCGCCAGCGGGCAGGGCCCAACTAATGAAAAACTGTTTTTT. Its product reads: CASGQGPTNEKLFF. The rearranged chain carries TRBV5-1 and TRBJ1-4, and perhaps TRBD1 as D gene, on 5 matching bases. The CDR3 numbers 14 residues from cysteine through phenylalanine. CDR3 DNA only is kept here, 42 bases in frame from base 1. V is cut by 7 bases and J by 0 bases, and the space between the germline ends is 10 bases. CDR1 and CDR2 were assigned from the germline V gene as SGHRS and YFSETQ.